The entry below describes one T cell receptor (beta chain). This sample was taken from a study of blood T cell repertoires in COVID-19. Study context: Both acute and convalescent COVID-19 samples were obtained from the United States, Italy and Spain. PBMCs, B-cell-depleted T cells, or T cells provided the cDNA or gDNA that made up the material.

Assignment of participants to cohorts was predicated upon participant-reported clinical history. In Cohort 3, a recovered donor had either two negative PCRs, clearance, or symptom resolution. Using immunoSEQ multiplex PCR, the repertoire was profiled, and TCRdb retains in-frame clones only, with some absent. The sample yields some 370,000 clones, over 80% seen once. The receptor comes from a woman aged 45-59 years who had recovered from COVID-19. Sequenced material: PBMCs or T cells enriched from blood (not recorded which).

CDR3: CASSTGTSGAMGETQYF. The CDR3 region has the DNA TGTGCCAGCAGTACCGGGACTAGCGGGGCGATGGGAGAGACCCAGTACTTC. The rearrangement links TRBV6-2 or TRBV6-3 to TRBJ2-5; 13 bases are shared with TRBD2. With 5 bases clipped from V and 4 bases from J, the junction kept 10 bases outside the gene matches. Looked up from germline, CDR1 is MNHEY and CDR2 is SVGEGT. This CDR3 comprises 17 residues.